The 12 T cell receptor beta chains below were found in one sample sequenced in a study of T cells in Graves' hyperthyroidism and ophthalmopathy. There were TCR beta CDR3 regions amplified from RNA transcripts. Researchers ran a first-round RT-PCR on the TCR CDR3 using the HTBI primer set. TCRdb reprocessed the multiplex PCR reads with MiXCR, giving one entry per CDR3 protein. This sample carries about 720,000 distinct CDR3 sequences, around 17% of them seen once, and the ten largest clones take around 8%. Sequencing was carried out using blood. The receptors come from a man aged 18 to 30 with Graves' hyperthyroidism.

This clonotype has more than one count but fewer than ten. This chain uses TRBV30 with TRBJ1-5, with D tentatively TRBD1 (6 bases). In germline, CDR1 is GTSNPN, CDR2 SVGIG (reference sequence). The CDR3 is 16 residues long. Trimming took off 2 bases at V and 1 base at J, with 15 bases between the two ends. As DNA, the CDR3 is TGTGCCTGGAGTACCCAAACAGGGAACAGCAATCAGCCCCAGCATTTT. Translated, it gives CAWSTQTGNSNQPQHF.

The chain carries TRBV7-2 and TRBJ2-7; 7 positions agree with TRBD1. CDR1 SGHTA and CDR2 FQGNSA come from the germline V gene. The CDR3 is 16 amino acids. Germline trimming cut 4 bases from V and 5 bases from J; bases unmatched to any gene: 14. CDR3 nucleotide sequence: TGTGCCAGCAGCTCCTTCGCCGGGACAGCCCCCCACGAGCAGTACTTC. Translation: CASSSFAGTAPHEQYF.

This clonotype appeared a few times. The chain couples TRBV12-5 to TRBJ2-3, with no clear D. Trimming took off 4 bases at V and 8 bases at J, with 4 bases between the two ends. This CDR3 is 10 amino acids long. The germline V gene has CDR1 LGHNT and CDR2 FRNRAP. In DNA form, the CDR3 reads TGTGCTAGTGGTTCCCCTACGCAGTATTTT. Translating gives CASGSPTQYF.

The CDR3 coding sequence is TGCGCCAGCAGCCAAGATCCTGGACTAGCGGGACCTTACGAGCAGTACTTC. Its protein product is CASSQDPGLAGPYEQYF. The chain carries TRBV4-3 and TRBJ2-7; 12 nucleotides line up with TRBD2. Germline trimming cut 0 bases from V and 4 bases from J; bases unmatched to any gene: 7. The CDR3 has 17 amino acids. The germline V gene has CDR1 LGHNA and CDR2 YSLEER.

This clonotype was detected a few times. This chain uses TRBV6-2 or TRBV6-3 with TRBJ2-1; 9 nucleotides match TRBD2. V lost 7 bases, J lost 5 bases, and 9 bases stayed unmatched. This CDR3 contains 15 residues. Germline values: CDR1 MNHEY, CDR2 SVGEGT. The CDR3 sequence: CASKRETSGHNEQFF. The CDR3 DNA follows: TGTGCCAGCAAAAGGGAGACTAGCGGCCACAATGAGCAGTTCTTC.

This clonotype was found many times. This chain connects TRBV12-3 or TRBV12-4 to TRBJ1-2; the D is unclear. V was clipped by 3 bases and J by 8 bases, with 13 bases between them. The CDR3 has 13 amino acids. CDR3 amino acids: CASSFALVWGYTF. CDR3 nucleotides: TGTGCCAGCAGTTTCGCATTGGTGTGGGGCTACACCTTC.

Concerning this clonotype itself: A junction boundary mismatches the germline segment, possibly from a read error. The rearrangement joins TRBV18 to TRBJ2-2; tentatively, D is TRBD2 (6 bases). The V gene's germline CDR1 is KGHSH and CDR2 LQKENI. CDR3 length equals 15 residues. CDR3 in amino acids: CASPPPTRRGRELFF. The CDR3 DNA reads as TGTGCCAGCCCACCACCTACTCGGAGGGGCCGGGAGCTGTTTTTT.

V usage is TRBV4-3 and J usage is TRBJ1-1; 9 bases align to TRBD1. This CDR3 has 15 amino acids. Trimming at V came to 4 bases and at J to 2 bases, leaving 5 bases not matched to a gene. Germline V gene lookup returns CDR1 LGHNA and CDR2 YSLEER. For the CDR3, the DNA is TGCGCCAGCAGCCGCCTACAGGGGGCTAACACTGAAGCTTTCTTT. Translated, it gives CASSRLQGANTEAFF.

This clonotype was counted at least ten times. V and J are TRBV27 and TRBJ2-1; 11 nucleotides line up with TRBD2. Germline CDR1 MNHEY, CDR2 SMNVEV (reference sequence). With V trimmed by 3 bases and J by 4 bases, 5 bases remained unmatched. The CDR3 sequence is 16 residues long. CDR3 nucleotide sequence: TGTGCCAGCAGTTTCGGACTAGCGGGTATATACAATGAGCAGTTCTTC. Translating it yields CASSFGLAGIYNEQFF.

This clonotype was recorded a few times. The chain is built from TRBV6-2 or TRBV6-3 and TRBJ2-2; the match to TRBD2 covers 7 bases. After removal of 9 bases from V and 3 bases from J, the junction contained 10 bases not matched to a gene. CDR1 is MNHEY and CDR2 is SVGEGT in the germline V gene. CDR3 length: 15 amino acids. CDR3 protein: CASGVAGEDTGELFF. Written as DNA, the CDR3 is TGTGCCAGTGGAGTTGCGGGAGAGGACACCGGGGAGCTGTTTTTT.

V usage is TRBV5-1 and J usage is TRBJ2-3; TRBD2 aligns across 15 bases. Germline CDR1 is SGHRS and CDR2 is YFSETQ. V shed 9 bases, J shed 3 bases, and the junction held 8 bases outside the gene matches. CDR3 size: 16 residues. CDR3 sequence reads: CATASGTSGRTDTQYF. The CDR3 DNA reads TGCGCCACCGCCTCCGGGACTAGCGGGAGGACAGATACGCAGTATTTT.

The CDR3 loop is CASSYRLAGGSEQFF. The CDR3 region has the DNA TGTGCCAGCAGTTACAGACTAGCGGGAGGCAGTGAGCAGTTCTTC. The rearrangement uses TRBV6-9 and TRBJ2-1, with 13 bases lining up with TRBD2. V shed 3 bases and J 9 bases; nucleotides not matched to a gene: 5. The CDR3 is 15 amino acids. CDR1 is MNHGY, CDR2 SVAAGI, per germline.